This T cell receptor (beta chain) was profiled in a study of PD-1 blockade in mismatch repair-deficient tumors. Whole-study findings and limits: Rapid post-treatment expansion, then contraction, generally preceding radiologic response, marked tumor-resident clones.

The V gene end was trimmed by 6 bases and the J gene end by 5 bases; junction bases not matched to a gene: 7. The CDR3 has 14 amino acids. The germline V gene has CDR1 LNHDA and CDR2 SQIVND (reference sequence). TCR sequencing covered a few patients who responded to pembrolizumab. Details on this clone: The antigen remains undetermined.

Generated by immunoSEQ multiplex PCR, the TCRdb table keeps only in-frame clones and is missing some. The sample holds some 130,000 clones, 88% seen once. The source material was peripheral blood, sampled approximately 71 weeks after starting pembrolizumab. This chain links TRBV19 with TRBJ2-5; TRBD2 matches 9 bases. The clonotype comes from an adult with mismatch repair-deficient cancer. CDR3 DNA sequence: TGTGCCAGTAGCCCCTTAGCGGGAGAGGAGACCCAGTACTTC. It is translated as CASSPLAGEETQYF.